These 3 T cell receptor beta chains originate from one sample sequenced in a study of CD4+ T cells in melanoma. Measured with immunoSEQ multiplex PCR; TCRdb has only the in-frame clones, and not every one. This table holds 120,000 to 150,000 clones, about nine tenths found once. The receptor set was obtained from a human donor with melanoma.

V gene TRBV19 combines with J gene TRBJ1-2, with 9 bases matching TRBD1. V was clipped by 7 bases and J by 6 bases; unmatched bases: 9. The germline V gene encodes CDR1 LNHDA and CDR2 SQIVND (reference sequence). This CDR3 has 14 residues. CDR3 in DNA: TGTGCCAGTAAATCAACCGGGACAGGGAATGGCTACACCTTC. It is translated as CASKSTGTGNGYTF. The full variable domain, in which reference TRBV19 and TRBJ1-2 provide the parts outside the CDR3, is DGGITQSPKYLFRKEGQNVTLSCEQNLNHDAMYWYRQDPGQGLRLIYYSQIVNDFQKGDIAEGYSVSREKKESFPLTVTSAQKNPTAFYLCASKSTGTGNGYTFGSGTRLTVV.

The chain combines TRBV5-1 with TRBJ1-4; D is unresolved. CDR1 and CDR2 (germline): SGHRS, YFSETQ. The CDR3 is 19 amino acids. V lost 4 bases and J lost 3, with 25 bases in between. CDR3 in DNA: TGCGCCAGCAGCGTAGAATTACCGGGTCTCGGCGGGGCTAATGAAAAACTGTTTTTT. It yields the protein CASSVELPGLGGANEKLFF. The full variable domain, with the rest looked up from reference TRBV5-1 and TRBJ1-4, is KAGVTQTPRYLIKTRGQQVTLSCSPISGHRSVSWYQQTPGQGLQFLFEYFSETQRNKGNFPGRFSGRQFSNSRSEMNVSTLELGDSALYLCASSVELPGLGGANEKLFFGSGTQLSVL.

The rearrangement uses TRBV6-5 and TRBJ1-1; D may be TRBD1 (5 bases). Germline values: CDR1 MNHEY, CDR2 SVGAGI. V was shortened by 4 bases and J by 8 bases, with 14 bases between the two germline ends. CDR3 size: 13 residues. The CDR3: CASSLVGGGEAFF. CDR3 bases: TGTGCCAGCAGTTTGGTTGGGGGAGGAGAAGCTTTCTTT.